A selection of T cell receptor beta chains follows, all from one sample in a study of cytotoxic CD8 clonotypes in ibrutinib-treated CLL. Assay: immunoSEQ multiplex PCR; the TCRdb copy retains only in-frame clones and omits some. The repertoire includes approximately 46,000 clones, roughly three quarters of them detected once, and roughly 13% sits in the top ten. The material sequenced was PBMCs, taken after 12 months of ibrutinib treatment. The receptors were gathered from a human donor with chronic lymphocytic leukemia. Both conserved end residues are part of each CDR3.

CASSPGLVGGNEQFF,TRBV7-3,TRBJ2-1
CASSLGDRGFSYAEYF,TRBV7-2,TRBJ2-7
CVGQQYEQYF,TRBV6-6,TRBJ2-7
CASRTTGFSEAFF,TRBV6-5,TRBJ1-1
CASSSTPGGQGNTIYF,TRBV7-2,TRBJ1-3
CASSLLGLAGENEQFF,TRBV27,TRBJ2-1
CASSGHATPGYTF,TRBV27,TRBJ1-2
CASSRQGVSSYEQYF,TRBV5-4,TRBJ2-7
CAGEGLGGEKLFF,TRBV30,TRBJ1-4
CATKRSSRGGDQPQHF,TRBV10-3,TRBJ1-5
CASSLDPNYGYTF,TRBV7-9,TRBJ1-2
CASRPSTGELFF,TRBV6-4,TRBJ2-2
CASTLRDRDNQPQHF,TRBV19,TRBJ1-5
CASSLELGVTEAFF,TRBV7-2,TRBJ1-1
CASTTRDNLPRNYGYTF,TRBV27,TRBJ1-2
CSVERLAGDPDTQYF,TRBV29-1,TRBJ2-3
CASSEETNEKLFF,TRBV18,TRBJ1-4
CASSRESGEKLFF,TRBV6-4,TRBJ1-4
CASSLTQGLPLETQYF,TRBV7-8,TRBJ2-5
CASSQSGSRETQYF,TRBV4-3,TRBJ2-5
CASSRGASYEQYF,TRBV25-1,TRBJ2-7
CASSQGLRNTEAFF,TRBV14,TRBJ1-1
CASSNPDRINQPQHF,TRBV19,TRBJ1-5
CSVEDRVGQPQHF,TRBV29-1,TRBJ1-5
CASSLEGRGSHEQYF,TRBV5-1,TRBJ2-7
CASSSNDRGQSGELFF,TRBV6-5,TRBJ2-2
CSAGQGDGANVLTF,TRBV29-1,TRBJ2-6
CASSYQGGNGYTF,TRBV6-5,TRBJ1-2
CASRGSQGRGYTF,TRBV19,TRBJ1-2
CASSVGRGARLGEQYF,TRBV9,TRBJ2-7
CASSAQGEDEKLFF,TRBV19,TRBJ1-4
CASSLKYEQYF,TRBV6-5,TRBJ2-7
CASSLTASTDTQYF,TRBV5-1,TRBJ2-3
CASSLGLAGDEQYF,TRBV5-1,TRBJ2-7
CSVTGLVDTGELFF,TRBV29-1,TRBJ2-2
CASSSRQGMQTQYF,TRBV5-1,TRBJ2-5
CASSPLLVASRSYNEQFF,TRBV9,TRBJ2-1
CASSVAAGGSGTGELFF,TRBV9,TRBJ2-2
CASSQQSGSDTQYF,TRBV4-3,TRBJ2-3
CASSIHGPNTGELFF,TRBV19,TRBJ2-2
CASSEGQAYRNGYTF,TRBV6-1,TRBJ1-2
CASSPTATNEKLFF,TRBV7-8,TRBJ1-4
CASGTDDYGYTF,TRBV28,TRBJ1-2
CASSYRDSGRWEQFF,TRBV6-5,TRBJ2-1
CASSLTPSGANVLTF,TRBV4-1,TRBJ2-6
CASSGLSGTLNTEAFF,TRBV19,TRBJ1-1
CASSQARYPLYGYTF,TRBV14,TRBJ1-2
CASSPGTSGLITDTQYF,TRBV5-4,TRBJ2-3
CAWSVDFDRGGGAEAFF,TRBV30,TRBJ1-1
CASSLDYEQYF,TRBV11-2,TRBJ2-7
CARSPCLQGLSNQPQHF,TRBV5-3,TRBJ1-5
CASSSIQETQYF,TRBV7-8,TRBJ2-5
CASSRGPVSSGANVLTF,TRBV5-6,TRBJ2-6